This record covers a single T cell receptor beta chain. The germline V gene has CDR1 LNHDA and CDR2 SQIVND (reference sequence). Trimming cost V 6 bases and J 4 bases, with 10 bases left between them. This CDR3 region has 13 residues. Assay used: immunoSEQ multiplex PCR; TCRdb lists only in-frame clones, some missing. There are under 120,000 clones in the sample; 80% to 95% occur only once, and around 3.5% lies in the top ten. This entry belongs to a study of T cell changes during pregnancy in multiple sclerosis. The chain recombines TRBV19 with TRBJ1-5, with a weak D call TRBD1 (5 bases). The clonotype was recovered from a female donor with multiple sclerosis, enrolled in a pregnancy study. The specimen comprised peripheral blood, sampled after pregnancy. The CDR3 protein is CASSRRGNQPQHF. CDR3 nucleotides: TGTGCCAGTAGCCGACGGGGGAATCAGCCCCAGCATTTT.